The clone carrying this T cell receptor (beta chain) was counted between two and nine times. The data were taken from a study of blood T cell repertoires in COVID-19. Across the study: Italy, Spain and the United States were the sources of the convalescent and acute COVID-19 samples. T cells, B-cell-depleted T cells, or PBMCs supplied cDNA or gDNA.

The CDR3 covers 14 residues. V was pared by 1 base and J by 6 bases, with 10 bases between. Per the germline V gene, CDR1 is SGHNT and CDR2 is YYREEE (reference sequence). Methods used by the authors: Amplification with reference gene primers provided the estimates of nucleated cell counts. This table comes from immunoSEQ multiplex PCR, and its TCRdb copy is limited to in-frame clones, with some not included. The DNA was the basis for D and trimming; V, J and clone size are from that table. The sample contains fewer than 300,000 clones, approximately 85% of which appear only once. Sequencing was performed on peripheral blood. This chain joins TRBV5-4 and TRBJ2-2, with unresolved D. The sequence came from a human donor in a cohort sampled during active COVID-19. The CDR3 region has the DNA TGTGCCAGCAGCTTGAGAGATTATGCCGGGGAGCTGTTTTTT. The encoded protein is CASSLRDYAGELFF.